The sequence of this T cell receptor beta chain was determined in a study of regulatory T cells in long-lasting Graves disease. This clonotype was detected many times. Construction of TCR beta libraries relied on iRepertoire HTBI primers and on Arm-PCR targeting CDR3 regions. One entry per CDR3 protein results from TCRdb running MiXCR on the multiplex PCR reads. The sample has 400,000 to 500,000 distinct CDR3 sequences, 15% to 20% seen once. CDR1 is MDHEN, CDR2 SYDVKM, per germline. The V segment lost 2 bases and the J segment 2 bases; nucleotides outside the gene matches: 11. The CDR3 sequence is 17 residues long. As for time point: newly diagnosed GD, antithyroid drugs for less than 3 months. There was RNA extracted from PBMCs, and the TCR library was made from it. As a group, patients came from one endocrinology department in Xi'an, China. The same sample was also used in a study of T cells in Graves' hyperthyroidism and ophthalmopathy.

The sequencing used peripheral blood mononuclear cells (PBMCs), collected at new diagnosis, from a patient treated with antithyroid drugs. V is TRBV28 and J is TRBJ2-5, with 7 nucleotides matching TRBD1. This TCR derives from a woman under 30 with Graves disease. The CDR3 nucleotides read TGTGCCAGCAGTTTACCCGAAGGACAGGCGAGACAAGAGACCCAGTACTTC. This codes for CASSLPEGQARQETQYF.